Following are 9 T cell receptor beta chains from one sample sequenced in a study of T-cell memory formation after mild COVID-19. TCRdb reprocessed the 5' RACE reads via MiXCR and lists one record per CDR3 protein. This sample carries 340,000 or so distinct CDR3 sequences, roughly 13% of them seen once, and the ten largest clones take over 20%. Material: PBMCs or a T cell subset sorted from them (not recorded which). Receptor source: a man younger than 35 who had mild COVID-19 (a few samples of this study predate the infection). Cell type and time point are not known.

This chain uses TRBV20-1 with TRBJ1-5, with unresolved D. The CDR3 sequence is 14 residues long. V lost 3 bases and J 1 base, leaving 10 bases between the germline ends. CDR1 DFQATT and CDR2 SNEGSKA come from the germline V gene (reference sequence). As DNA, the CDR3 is TGCAGTGCTAGTCCGAGGGTCAGCAATCAGCCCCAGCATTTT. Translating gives CSASPRVSNQPQHF.

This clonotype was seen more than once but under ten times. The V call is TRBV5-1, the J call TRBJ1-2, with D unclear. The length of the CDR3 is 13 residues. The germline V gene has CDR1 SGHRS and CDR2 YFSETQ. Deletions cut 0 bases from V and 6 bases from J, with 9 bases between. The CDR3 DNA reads TGCGCCAGCAGCTTGGCCAACTTGGATGGCTACACCTTC. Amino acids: CASSLANLDGYTF. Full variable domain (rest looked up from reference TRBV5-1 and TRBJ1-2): KAGVTQTPRYLIKTRGQQVTLSCSPISGHRSVSWYQQTPGQGLQFLFEYFSETQRNKGNFPGRFSGRQFSNSRSEMNVSTLELGDSALYLCASSLANLDGYTFGSGTRLTVV.

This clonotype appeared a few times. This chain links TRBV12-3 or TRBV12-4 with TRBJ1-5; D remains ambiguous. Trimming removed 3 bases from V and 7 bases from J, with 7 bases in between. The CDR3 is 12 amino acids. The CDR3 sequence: CASSFRLQPQHF. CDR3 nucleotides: TGTGCCAGCAGTTTCAGGTTGCAGCCCCAGCATTTT.

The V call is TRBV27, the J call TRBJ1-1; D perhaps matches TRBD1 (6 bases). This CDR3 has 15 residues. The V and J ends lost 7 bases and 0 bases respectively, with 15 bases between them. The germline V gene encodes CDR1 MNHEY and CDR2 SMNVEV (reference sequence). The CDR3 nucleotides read TGTGCCAGCATTGGGGGCCCCATTCTGAACACTGAAGCTTTCTTT. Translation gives CASIGGPILNTEAFF.

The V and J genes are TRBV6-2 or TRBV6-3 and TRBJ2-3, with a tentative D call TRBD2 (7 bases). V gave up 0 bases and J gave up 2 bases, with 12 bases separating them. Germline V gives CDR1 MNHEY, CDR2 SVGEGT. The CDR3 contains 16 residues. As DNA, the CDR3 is TGTGCCAGCAGTTACTCTGCGGGGGCCACCACAGATACGCAGTATTTT. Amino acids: CASSYSAGATTDTQYF.

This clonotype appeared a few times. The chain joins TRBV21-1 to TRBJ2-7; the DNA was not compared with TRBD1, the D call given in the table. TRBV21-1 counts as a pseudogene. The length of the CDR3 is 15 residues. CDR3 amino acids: CASSRTGYLIYEQYV. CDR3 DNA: TGTGCCAGCAGCCGGACAGGGTATCTTATTTACGAGCAGTACGTC.

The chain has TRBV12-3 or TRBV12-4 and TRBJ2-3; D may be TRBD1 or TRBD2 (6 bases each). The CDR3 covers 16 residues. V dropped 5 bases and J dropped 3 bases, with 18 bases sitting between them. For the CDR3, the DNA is TGTGCCAGCAGTCCCCCGGGGGCAGGGATAACAGATACGCAGTATTTT. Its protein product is CASSPPGAGITDTQYF.

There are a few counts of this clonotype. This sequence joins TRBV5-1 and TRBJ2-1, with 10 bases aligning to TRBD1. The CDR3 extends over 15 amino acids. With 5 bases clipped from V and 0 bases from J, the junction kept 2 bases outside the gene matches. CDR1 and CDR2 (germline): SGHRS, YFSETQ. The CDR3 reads CASSWTGGSYNEQFF. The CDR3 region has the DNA TGCGCCAGCAGTTGGACAGGGGGCTCCTACAATGAGCAGTTCTTC.

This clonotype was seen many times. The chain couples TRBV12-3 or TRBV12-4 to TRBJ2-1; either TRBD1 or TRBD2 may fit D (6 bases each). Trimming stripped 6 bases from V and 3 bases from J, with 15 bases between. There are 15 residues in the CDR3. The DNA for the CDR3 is TGTGCCAGCAGCCGGGGGCCCAGGGGCTACAATGAGCAGTTCTTC. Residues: CASSRGPRGYNEQFF.